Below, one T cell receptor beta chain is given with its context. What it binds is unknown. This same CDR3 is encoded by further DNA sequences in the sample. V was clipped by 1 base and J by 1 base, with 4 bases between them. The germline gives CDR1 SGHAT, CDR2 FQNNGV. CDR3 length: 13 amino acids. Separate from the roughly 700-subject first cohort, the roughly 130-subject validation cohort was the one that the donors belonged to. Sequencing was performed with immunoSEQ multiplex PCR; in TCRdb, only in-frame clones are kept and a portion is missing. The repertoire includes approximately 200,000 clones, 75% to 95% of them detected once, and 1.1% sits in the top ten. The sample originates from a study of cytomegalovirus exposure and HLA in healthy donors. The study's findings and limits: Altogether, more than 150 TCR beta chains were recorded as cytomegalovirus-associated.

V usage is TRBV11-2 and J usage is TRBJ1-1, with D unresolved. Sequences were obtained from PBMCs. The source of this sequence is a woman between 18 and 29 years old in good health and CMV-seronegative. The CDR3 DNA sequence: TGTGCCAGCAGCTTAGGCGGGAACACTGAAGCTTTCTTT. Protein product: CASSLGGNTEAFF.